The following is a T cell receptor beta chain sequence with its context. Its cognate antigen has yet to be identified. No base quality values were provided; no much bigger clone lies one nucleotide off. These data come from a study of T cell responses to AZD1222 COVID-19 vaccine (dated by TCRdb to the early 2020s). Some background on the complete study: TCR sequencing was performed for roughly 250 trial participants, of whom 207 were given two doses of AZD1222 and 26 were given two doses of MenACWY control vaccine. Trial participants were enrolled by age into subgroups of 18-55, 56-69 and 70-plus years, and around 140, 26 and 57 TCR-sequenced participants, respectively, were included in these subgroups.

General findings and caveats noted by the study authors: Reportedly, almost half of the unique spike-specific TCRs recognized epitopes lying outside the regions that are mutated in the B.1.351 and B.1.1.7 variants. Conclusions about previously exposed vaccinees were limited because only a handful of AZD1222 recipients were SARS-CoV-2 seropositive at baseline. The 56-69-year group was small, and its depth increase did not reach significance, likely because of low power. Most participants were white British and females outnumbered males, and the authors suggested that clonal diversity may have been underestimated. Spike-specific TCR breadth and depth rose significantly after two AZD1222 doses compared with day 0 and with MenACWY recipients. Because no day 14 peak-response samples were available, repertoires were characterized only after the peak T cell response. Vaccine-associated CD4 TCRs spanned the whole spike protein, with dominant responses in regions 160-218 and 743-854.

The germline V gene gives CDR1 as MNHEY and CDR2 as SVGAGI. Including cysteine and phenylalanine, the CDR3 has 11 amino acids. The retained sequence is limited to the CDR3, 33 bases, with the frame set at the first base. Deletion took 4 bases off V and 2 bases off J, with a span of 3 bases between the germline ends. Interpreted using the paper, the time point label stands for: about 28 days (+/-7) after the second vaccine dose. AZD1222 recipients with second doses at about 4 weeks or about 12 weeks were pooled, because spike-specific TCR depth and breadth did not differ between schedules. The vaccinee samples were drawn from two UK trials, COV001 and COV002, one of which was a single-blind randomized controlled phase 2/3 trial testing AZD1222 (ChAdOx1 nCoV-19) in healthy adults. For TCRbeta chain sequencing, PBMC samples were collected from trial participants at day 0 and at day 28 after the second dose.

The CDR3 regions of human TCRbeta chains were analyzed by immunosequencing. The published analysis was carried out like this. TCRs in the repertoires were matched against a reference library of SARS-CoV-2-specific TCRs that had been generated with the MIRA antigen-specificity platform. Breadth was defined as the fraction of unique TCRs that were SARS-CoV-2-associated. Depth was defined as the fraction of total T cells that were SARS-CoV-2-associated. Using the MIRA data, every spike-specific TCR was mapped to the spike region that the TCR reacted to and assigned to either a CD4 or a CD8 class. Log10-transformed breadth and depth values were compared by one-way ANOVA with Sidak's multiple comparisons tests. TCRdb limited this immuneACCESS table to in-frame rearrangements with V and J called. A share of clones is missing; checked studies link under half to unresolved V genes, and the rest is unexplained. V, J and clone size reflect that table, while D and trimming were determined from the DNA. A total of around 130,000 clones appear in this sample, roughly 89% of them only once. Jointly, the top ten make up 0.85% to 1.3% of the sample.

The sample in question was peripheral blood, obtained 28 days after the second AZD1222 dose. The clonotype originates from an adult who received the AZD1222 COVID-19 vaccine. The chain couples TRBV6-5 to TRBJ2-7, with the D gene not confidently named. The CDR3 region reads CASSSPYEQYF. The sequenced DNA is TGTGCCAGCAGTTCACCCTACGAGCAGTACTTC.